The rows below give T cell receptor beta chains drawn from one sample of a study of glioma-infiltrating T cells after dendritic cell vaccination. The assay was immunoSEQ multiplex PCR, and TCRdb's table has in-frame clones only and misses some. The sample lists tens of thousands of clones; around 86% were seen once. Material: blood, obtained after dendritic cell vaccination. The receptors here all came from a human donor with glioblastoma. Each CDR3 is given with its conserved first and last residue. Fields, in order: V gene, CDR3 length, J gene, clone size, CDR3 protein. A row's size may be missing; if present it is once, few, many or a size class.

TRBV19	16	TRBJ1-5	NA	CASTTGILLYNQPQHF
TRBV9	12	TRBJ1-2	NA	CASSPLNYGYTF
TRBV7-2	13	TRBJ1-5	NA	CASSFSRGQPQHF
TRBV9	17	TRBJ2-1	NA	CASSEEGLGSSYNEQFF
TRBV7-9	12	TRBJ1-1	once	CASRTGQSGAFF
TRBV5-4	14	TRBJ2-1	NA	CASSLTGGAGEQFF
TRBV19	13	TRBJ1-3	NA	CASSILPGDTIYF
TRBV11-2	13	TRBJ2-1	NA	CASSLTSVMRVFF
TRBV7-9	15	TRBJ1-1	NA	CASSRPGQYGTEAFF
TRBV11-2	16	TRBJ2-2	NA	CASRKGTAVNTGELFF
TRBV5-1	16	TRBJ2-3	NA	CASSLEGQAITDTQYF
TRBV7-2	14	TRBJ2-3	NA	CASSSGGVTDTQYF
TRBV5-6	13	TRBJ2-7	NA	CASSWKGDRQQYF
TRBV30	12	TRBJ1-2	NA	CAWSGSGPGYTF
TRBV6-1	14	TRBJ1-1	NA	CASSVGTGETEAFF
TRBV5-1	16	TRBJ1-3	NA	CASSHGQGNVGNTIYF
TRBV10-1	15	TRBJ2-7	NA	CASSDLGTVGNEQYF
TRBV29-1	12	TRBJ1-2	NA	CSVEGTGSGYTF
TRBV12-5	15	TRBJ1-2	NA	CASGLLAGGRGGYTF
TRBV9	16	TRBJ2-3	NA	CASSVDSAVVTDTQYF
TRBV15	14	TRBJ1-1	NA	CATSQENAGVGAFF
TRBV6-6	14	TRBJ2-5	few	CASSSRDIQETQYF
TRBV27	14	TRBJ2-7	NA	CASSSRTGTYEQYF
TRBV30	12	TRBJ1-3	NA	CAWTVSGNTIYF
TRBV6-6	13	TRBJ2-7	NA	CASSYSRDYEQYF